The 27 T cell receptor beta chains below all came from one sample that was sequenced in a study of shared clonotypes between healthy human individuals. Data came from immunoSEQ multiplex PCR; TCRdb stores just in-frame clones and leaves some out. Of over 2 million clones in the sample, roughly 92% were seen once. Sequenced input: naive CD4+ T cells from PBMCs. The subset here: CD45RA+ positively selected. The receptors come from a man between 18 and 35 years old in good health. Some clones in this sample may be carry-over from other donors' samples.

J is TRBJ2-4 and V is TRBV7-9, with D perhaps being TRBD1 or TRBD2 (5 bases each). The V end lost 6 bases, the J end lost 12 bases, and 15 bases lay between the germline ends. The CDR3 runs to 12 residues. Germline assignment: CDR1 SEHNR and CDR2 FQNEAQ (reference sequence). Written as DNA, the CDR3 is TGTGCCAGCAGAAGAATTCCGGGACCTCAGTACTTC. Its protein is CASRRIPGPQYF.

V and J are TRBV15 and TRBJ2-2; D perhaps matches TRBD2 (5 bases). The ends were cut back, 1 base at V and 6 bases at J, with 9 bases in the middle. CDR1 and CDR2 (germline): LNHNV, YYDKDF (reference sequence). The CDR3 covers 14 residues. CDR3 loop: CATSRVRGPGELFF. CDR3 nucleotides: TGTGCCACCAGCAGAGTCCGGGGTCCCGGGGAGCTGTTTTTT. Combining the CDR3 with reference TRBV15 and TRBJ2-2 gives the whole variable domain DAMVIQNPRYQVTQFGKPVTLSCSQTLNHNVMYWYQQKSSQAPKLLFHYYDKDFNNEADTPDNFQSRRPNTSFCFLDIRSPGLGDTAMYLCATSRVRGPGELFFGEGSRLTVL.

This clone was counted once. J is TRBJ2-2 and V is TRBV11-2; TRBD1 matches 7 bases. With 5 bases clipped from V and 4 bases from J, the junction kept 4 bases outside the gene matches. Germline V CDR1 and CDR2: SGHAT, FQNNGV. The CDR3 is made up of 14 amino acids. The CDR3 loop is CASSRDSFTGELFF. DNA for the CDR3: TGTGCCAGCAGCCGGGACAGCTTCACCGGGGAGCTGTTTTTT.

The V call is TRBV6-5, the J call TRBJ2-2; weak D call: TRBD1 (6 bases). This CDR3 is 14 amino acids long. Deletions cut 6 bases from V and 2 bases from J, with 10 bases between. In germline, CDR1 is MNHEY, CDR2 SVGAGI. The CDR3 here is CASRTTGNTGELFF. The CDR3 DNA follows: TGTGCCAGCAGAACGACAGGAAACACCGGGGAGCTGTTTTTT.

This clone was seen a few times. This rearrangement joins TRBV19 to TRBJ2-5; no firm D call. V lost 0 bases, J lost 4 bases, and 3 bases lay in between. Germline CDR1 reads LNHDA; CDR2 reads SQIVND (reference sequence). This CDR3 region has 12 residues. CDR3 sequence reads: CASSIEGETQYF. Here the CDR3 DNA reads TGTGCCAGTAGTATAGAGGGAGAGACCCAGTACTTC.

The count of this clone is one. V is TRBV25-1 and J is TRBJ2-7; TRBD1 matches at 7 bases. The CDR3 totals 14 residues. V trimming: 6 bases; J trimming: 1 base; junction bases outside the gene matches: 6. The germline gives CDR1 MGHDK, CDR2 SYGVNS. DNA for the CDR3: TGTGCCAGCAGAGGACAGGAACCTTCCTACGAGCAGTACTTC. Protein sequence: CASRGQEPSYEQYF.

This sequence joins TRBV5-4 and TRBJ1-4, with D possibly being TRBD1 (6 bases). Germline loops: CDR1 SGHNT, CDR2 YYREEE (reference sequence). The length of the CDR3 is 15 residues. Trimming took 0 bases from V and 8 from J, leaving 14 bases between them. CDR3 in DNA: TGTGCCAGCAGCTTGGTGGGGGCGGAAGGAGAAAAACTGTTTTTT. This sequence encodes CASSLVGAEGEKLFF. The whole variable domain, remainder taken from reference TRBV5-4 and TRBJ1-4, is ETGVTQSPTHLIKTRGQQVTLRCSSQSGHNTVSWYQQALGQGPQFIFQYYREEENGRGNFPPRFSGLQFPNYSSELNVNALELDDSALYLCASSLVGAEGEKLFFGSGTQLSVL.

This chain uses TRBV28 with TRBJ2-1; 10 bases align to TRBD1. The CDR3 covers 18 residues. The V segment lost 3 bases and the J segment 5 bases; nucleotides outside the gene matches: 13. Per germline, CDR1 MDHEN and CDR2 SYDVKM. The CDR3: CASSFFRQGATRNNEQFF. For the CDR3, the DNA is TGTGCCAGCAGTTTCTTCAGACAGGGGGCTACCCGAAACAATGAGCAGTTCTTC.

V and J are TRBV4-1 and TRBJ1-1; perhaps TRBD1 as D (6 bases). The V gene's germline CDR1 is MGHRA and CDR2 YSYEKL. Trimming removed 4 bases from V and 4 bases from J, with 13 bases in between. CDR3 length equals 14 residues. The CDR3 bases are TGCGCCAGCAGCCCTACAGGGAGGGTCACTGAAGCTTTCTTT. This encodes CASSPTGRVTEAFF.

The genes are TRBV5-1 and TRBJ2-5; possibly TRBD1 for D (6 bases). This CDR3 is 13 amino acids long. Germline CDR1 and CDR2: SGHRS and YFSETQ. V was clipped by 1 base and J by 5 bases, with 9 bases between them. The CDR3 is CASSLQQGETQYF. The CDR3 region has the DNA TGCGCCAGCAGCTTGCAACAGGGCGAGACCCAGTACTTC.

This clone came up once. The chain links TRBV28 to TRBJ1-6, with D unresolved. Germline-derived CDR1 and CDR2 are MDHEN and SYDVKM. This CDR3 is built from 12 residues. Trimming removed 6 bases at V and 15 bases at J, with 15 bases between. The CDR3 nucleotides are TGTGCCAGCAGCCCCAGGTTGCTCGGCCTCCACTTT. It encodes CASSPRLLGLHF.

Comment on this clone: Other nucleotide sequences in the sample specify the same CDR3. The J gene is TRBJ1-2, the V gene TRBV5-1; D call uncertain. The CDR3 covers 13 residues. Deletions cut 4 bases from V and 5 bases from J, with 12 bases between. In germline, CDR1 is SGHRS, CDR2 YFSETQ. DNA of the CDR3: TGCGCCAGCAGCCTCGTTGTGGGGTATGGCTACACCTTC. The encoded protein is CASSLVVGYGYTF.

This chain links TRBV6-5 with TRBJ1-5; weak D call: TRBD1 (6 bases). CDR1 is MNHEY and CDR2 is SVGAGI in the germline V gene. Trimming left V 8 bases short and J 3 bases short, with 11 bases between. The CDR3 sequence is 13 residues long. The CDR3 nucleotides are TGTGCCAGCGGCGGGACACCCAATCAGCCCCAGCATTTT. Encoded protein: CASGGTPNQPQHF.

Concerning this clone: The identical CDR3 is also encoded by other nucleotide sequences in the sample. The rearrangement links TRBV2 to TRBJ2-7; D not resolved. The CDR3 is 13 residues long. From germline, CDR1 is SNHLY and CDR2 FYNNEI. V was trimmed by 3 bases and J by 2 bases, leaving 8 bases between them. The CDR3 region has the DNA TGTGCCAGCAGTGAGCAGGCTGCCTACGAGCAGTACTTC. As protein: CASSEQAAYEQYF.

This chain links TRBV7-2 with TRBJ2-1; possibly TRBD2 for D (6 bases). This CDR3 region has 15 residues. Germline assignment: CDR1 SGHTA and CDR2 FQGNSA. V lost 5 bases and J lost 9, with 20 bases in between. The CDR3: CASSLERIRDFEQFF. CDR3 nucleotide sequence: TGTGCCAGCAGCCTTGAACGGATTCGGGACTTTGAGCAGTTCTTC.

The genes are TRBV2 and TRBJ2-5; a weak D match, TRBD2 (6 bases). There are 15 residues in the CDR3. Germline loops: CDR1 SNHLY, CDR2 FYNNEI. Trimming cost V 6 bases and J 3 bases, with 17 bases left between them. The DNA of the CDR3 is TGTGCCAGCAGGGCAAACCGGGGAGGAGAAGAGACCCAGTACTTC. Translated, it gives CASRANRGGEETQYF.

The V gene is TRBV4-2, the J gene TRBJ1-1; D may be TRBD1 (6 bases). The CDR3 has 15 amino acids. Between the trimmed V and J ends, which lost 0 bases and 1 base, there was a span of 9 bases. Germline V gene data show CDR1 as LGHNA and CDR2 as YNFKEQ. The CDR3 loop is CASSQDLGGNTEAFF. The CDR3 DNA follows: TGTGCCAGCAGCCAAGATTTAGGGGGGAACACTGAAGCTTTCTTT.

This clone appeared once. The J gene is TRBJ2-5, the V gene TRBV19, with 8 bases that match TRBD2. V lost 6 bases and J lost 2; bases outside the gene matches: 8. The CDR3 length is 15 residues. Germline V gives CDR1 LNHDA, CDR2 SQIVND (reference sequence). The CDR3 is CASSGVGTSQETQYF. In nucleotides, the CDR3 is TGTGCCAGTAGCGGTGTGGGGACTAGTCAAGAGACCCAGTACTTC.

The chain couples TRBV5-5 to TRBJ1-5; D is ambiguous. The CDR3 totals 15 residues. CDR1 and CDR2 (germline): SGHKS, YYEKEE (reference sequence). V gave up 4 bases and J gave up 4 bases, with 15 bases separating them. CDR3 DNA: TGTGCCAGCAGCCAACTCGGCAGTTCGAATCAGCCCCAGCATTTT. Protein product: CASSQLGSSNQPQHF.

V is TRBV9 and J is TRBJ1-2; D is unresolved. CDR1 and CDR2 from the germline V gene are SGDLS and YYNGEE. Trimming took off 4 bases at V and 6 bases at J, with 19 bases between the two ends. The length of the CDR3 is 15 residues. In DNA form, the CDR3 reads TGTGCCAGCAGCTTTAGTTCCTCGGGGTCTAATGGCTACACCTTC. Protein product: CASSFSSSGSNGYTF.

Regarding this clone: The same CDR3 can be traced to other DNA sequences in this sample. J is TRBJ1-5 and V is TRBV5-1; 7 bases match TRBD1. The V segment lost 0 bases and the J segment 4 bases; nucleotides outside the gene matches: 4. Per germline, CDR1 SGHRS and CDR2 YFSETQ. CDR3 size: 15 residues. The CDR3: CASSLEGGSNQPQHF. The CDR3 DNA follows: TGCGCCAGCAGCTTGGAAGGGGGCTCTAATCAGCCCCAGCATTTT.

In DNA form, the CDR3 reads TGTGCCAGTAGTTTCCGGACAGGGAAAAATGGCTACACCTTC. It specifies CASSFRTGKNGYTF. J is TRBJ1-2 and V is TRBV19, with TRBD1 identical over 8 bases. The junction had 8 bases not matched to a gene; V was cut back by 5 bases and J by 6 bases. CDR1 is LNHDA and CDR2 is SQIVND in the germline V gene (reference sequence). This CDR3 is 14 amino acids long.

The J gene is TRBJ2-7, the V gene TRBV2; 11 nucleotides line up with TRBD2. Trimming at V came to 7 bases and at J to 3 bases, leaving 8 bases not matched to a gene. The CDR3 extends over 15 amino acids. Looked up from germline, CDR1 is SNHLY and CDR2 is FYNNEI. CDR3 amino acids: CASTTGLAGFYEQYF. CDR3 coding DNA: TGTGCCAGCACAACCGGACTAGCGGGTTTCTACGAGCAGTACTTC.

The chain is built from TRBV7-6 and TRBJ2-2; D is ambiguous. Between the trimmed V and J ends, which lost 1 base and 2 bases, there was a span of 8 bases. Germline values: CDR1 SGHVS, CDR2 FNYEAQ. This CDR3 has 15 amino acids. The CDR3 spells CASSLGQINTGELFF. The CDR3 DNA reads TGTGCCAGCAGCTTAGGTCAGATTAACACCGGGGAGCTGTTTTTT.

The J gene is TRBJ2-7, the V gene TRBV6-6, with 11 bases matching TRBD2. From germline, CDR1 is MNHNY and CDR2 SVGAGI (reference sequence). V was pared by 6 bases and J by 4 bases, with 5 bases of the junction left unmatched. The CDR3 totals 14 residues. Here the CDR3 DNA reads TGTGCCAGCAGCTCTACTAGCGGGAGTTACGAGCAGTACTTC. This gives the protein CASSSTSGSYEQYF.

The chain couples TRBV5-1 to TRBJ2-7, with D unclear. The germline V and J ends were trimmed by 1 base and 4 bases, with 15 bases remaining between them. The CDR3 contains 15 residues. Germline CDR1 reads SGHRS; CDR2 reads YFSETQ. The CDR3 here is CASSLIPRQLYEQYF. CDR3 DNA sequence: TGCGCCAGCAGCTTGATTCCGCGACAACTTTACGAGCAGTACTTC.

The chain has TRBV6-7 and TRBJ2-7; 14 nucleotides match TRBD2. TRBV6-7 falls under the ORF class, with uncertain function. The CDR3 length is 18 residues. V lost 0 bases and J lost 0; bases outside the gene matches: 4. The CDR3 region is CASSYSKTSGRASYEQYF. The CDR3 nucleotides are TGTGCCAGCAGTTACTCTAAGACTAGCGGGAGGGCCTCCTACGAGCAGTACTTC.